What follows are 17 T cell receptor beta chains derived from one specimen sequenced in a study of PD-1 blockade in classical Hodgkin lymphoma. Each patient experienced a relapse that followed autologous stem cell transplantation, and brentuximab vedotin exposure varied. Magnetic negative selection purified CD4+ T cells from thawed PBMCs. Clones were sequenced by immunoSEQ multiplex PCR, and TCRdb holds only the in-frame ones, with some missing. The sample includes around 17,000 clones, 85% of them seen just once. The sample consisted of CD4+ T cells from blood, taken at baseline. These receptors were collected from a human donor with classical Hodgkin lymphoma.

CDR3 in DNA: TGTGCCAGCAGCTTAAGCCGGGACAGCGATTACGAGCAGTACTTC. This encodes CASSLSRDSDYEQYF. The rearrangement links TRBV27 to TRBJ2-7, with TRBD1 identical over 7 bases. CDR1 MNHEY and CDR2 SMNVEV come from the germline V gene (reference sequence). The CDR3 is 15 residues long. The V gene end was trimmed by 6 bases and the J gene end by 4 bases; junction bases not matched to a gene: 12.

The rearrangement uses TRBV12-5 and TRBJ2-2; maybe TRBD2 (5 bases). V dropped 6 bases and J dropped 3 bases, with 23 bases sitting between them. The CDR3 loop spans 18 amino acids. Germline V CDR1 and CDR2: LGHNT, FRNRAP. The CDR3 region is CASGSRWTPERDTGELFF. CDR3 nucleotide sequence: TGTGCTAGTGGCTCCCGCTGGACGCCGGAGAGGGACACCGGGGAGCTGTTTTTT. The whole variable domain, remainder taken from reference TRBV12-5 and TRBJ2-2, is DARVTQTPRHKVTEMGQEVTMRCQPILGHNTVFWYRQTMMQGLELLAYFRNRAPLDDSGMPKDRFSAEMPDATLATLKIQPSEPRDSAVYFCASGSRWTPERDTGELFFGEGSRLTVL.

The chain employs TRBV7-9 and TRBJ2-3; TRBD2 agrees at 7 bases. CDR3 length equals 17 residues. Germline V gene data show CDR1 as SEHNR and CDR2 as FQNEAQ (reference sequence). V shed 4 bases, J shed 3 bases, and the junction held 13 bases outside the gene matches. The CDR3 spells CASSSSEAGLRTDTQYF. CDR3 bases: TGTGCCAGCAGCTCCTCGGAAGCGGGACTTAGAACAGATACGCAGTATTTT.

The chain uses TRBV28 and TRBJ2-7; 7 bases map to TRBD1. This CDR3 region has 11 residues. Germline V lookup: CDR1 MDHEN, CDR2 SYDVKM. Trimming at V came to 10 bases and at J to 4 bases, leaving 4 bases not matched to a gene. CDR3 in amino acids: CATTDRYEQYF. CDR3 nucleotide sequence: TGTGCCACCACGGACAGGTACGAGCAGTACTTC.

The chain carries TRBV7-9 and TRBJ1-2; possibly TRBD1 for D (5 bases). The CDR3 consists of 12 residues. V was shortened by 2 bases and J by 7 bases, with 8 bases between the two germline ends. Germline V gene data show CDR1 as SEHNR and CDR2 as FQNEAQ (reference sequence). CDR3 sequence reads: CASSLRGGGYTF. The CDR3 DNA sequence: TGTGCCAGCAGCTTAAGGGGTGGTGGCTACACCTTC.

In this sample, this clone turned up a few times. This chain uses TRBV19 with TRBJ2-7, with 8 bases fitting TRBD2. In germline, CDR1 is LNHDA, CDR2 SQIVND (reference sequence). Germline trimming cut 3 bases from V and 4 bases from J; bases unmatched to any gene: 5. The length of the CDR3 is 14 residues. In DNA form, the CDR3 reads TGTGCCAGTAGTATTTCGGGAGGGCCGTACGAGCAGTACTTC. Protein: CASSISGGPYEQYF.

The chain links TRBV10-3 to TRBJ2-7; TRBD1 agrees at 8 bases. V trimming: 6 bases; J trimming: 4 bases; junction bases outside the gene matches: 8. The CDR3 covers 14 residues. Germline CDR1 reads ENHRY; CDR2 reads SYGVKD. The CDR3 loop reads CAIRPTGEDYEQYF. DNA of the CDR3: TGTGCCATCAGGCCGACAGGGGAAGATTACGAGCAGTACTTC.

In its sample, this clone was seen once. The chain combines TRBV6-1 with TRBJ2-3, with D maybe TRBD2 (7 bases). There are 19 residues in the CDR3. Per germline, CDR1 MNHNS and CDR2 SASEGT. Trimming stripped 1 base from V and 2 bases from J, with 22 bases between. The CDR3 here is CASSEEPQWRGLITDTQYF. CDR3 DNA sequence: TGTGCCAGCAGTGAAGAACCCCAGTGGCGGGGGCTTATCACAGATACGCAGTATTTT.

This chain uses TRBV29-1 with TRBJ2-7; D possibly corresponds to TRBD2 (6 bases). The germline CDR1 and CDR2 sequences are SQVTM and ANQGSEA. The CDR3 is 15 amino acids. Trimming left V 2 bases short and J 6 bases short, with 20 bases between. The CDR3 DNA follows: TGCAGCGTTGAATCCCTTGAGACCTTCGGGGGCGAGCAGTACTTC. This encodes CSVESLETFGGEQYF.

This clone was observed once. Written as DNA, the CDR3 is TGTGCCAGCTGGGACACGCGGCTTGGCTACACCTTC. Translating gives CASWDTRLGYTF. V is TRBV6-1 and J is TRBJ1-2; D is perhaps TRBD1 (6 bases). CDR3 length: 12 residues. The ends were cut back, 8 bases at V and 7 bases at J, with 14 bases in the middle. The germline gives CDR1 MNHNS, CDR2 SASEGT.

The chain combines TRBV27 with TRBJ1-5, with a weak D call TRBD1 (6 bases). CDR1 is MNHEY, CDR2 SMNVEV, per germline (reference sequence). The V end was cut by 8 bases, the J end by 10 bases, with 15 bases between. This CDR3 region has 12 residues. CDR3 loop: CASGTNREPQHF. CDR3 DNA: TGTGCCAGCGGGACTAACAGGGAACCCCAGCATTTT.

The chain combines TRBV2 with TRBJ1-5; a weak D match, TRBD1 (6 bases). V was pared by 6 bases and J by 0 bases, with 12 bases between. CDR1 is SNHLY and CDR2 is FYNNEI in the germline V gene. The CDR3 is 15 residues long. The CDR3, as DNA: TGTGCCAGCAGAGATGGGACACTTAGCAATCAGCCCCAGCATTTT. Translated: CASRDGTLSNQPQHF.

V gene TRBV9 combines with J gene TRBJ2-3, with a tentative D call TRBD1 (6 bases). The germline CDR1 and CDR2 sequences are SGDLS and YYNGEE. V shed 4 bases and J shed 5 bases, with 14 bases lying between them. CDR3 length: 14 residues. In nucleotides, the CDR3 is TGTGCCAGCAGCCCAAGCAGGGGCAGAGATACGCAGTATTTT. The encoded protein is CASSPSRGRDTQYF.

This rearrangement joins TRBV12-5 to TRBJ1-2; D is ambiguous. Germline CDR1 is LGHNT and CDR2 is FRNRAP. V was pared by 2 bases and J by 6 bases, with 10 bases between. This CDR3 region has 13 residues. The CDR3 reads CASGLRLGDGYTF. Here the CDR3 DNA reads TGTGCTAGTGGTTTGAGGCTGGGCGATGGCTACACCTTC.

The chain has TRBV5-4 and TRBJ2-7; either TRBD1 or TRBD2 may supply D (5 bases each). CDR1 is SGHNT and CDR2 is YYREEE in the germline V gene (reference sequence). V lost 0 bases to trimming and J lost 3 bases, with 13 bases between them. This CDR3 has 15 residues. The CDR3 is CASSLGGTSYYEQYF. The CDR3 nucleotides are TGTGCCAGCAGCTTGGGGGGGACCTCTTACTACGAGCAGTACTTC. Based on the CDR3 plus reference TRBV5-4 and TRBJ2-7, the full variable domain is ETGVTQSPTHLIKTRGQQVTLRCSSQSGHNTVSWYQQALGQGPQFIFQYYREEENGRGNFPPRFSGLQFPNYSSELNVNALELDDSALYLCASSLGGTSYYEQYFGPGTRLTVT.

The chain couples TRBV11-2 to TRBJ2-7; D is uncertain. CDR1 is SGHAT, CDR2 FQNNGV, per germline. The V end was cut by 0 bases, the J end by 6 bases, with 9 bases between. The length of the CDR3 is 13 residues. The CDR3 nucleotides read TGTGCCAGCAGCTTAGATCTTTTATCCGAGCAGTACTTC. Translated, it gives CASSLDLLSEQYF. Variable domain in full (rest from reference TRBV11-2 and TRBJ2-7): EAGVAQSPRYKIIEKRQSVAFWCNPISGHATLYWYQQILGQGPKLLIQFQNNGVVDDSQLPKDRFSAERLKGVDSTLKIQPAKLEDSAVYLCASSLDLLSEQYFGPGTRLTVT.

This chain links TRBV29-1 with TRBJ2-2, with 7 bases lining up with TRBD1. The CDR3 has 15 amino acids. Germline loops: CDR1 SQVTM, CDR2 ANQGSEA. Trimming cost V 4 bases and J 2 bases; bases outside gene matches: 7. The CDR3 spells CSVAGDSKNTGELFF. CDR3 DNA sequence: TGCAGCGTTGCTGGGGACAGTAAAAACACCGGGGAGCTGTTTTTT.